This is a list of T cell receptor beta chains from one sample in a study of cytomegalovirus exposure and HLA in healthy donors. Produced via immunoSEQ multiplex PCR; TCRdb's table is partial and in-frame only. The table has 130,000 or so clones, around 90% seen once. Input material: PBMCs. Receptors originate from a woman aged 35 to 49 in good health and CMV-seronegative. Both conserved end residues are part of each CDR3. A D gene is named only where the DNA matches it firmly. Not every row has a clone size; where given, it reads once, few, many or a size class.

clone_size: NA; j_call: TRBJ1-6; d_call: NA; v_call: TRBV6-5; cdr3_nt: TGTGCCAGCAGCCCTTGGGCTGGTTCACCCCTCCACTTT; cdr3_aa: CASSPWAGSPLHF
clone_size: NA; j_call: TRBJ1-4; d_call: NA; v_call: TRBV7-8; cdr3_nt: TGTGCCAGCAGCTGGGGCTTCGTCAGGGAAAAACTGTTTTTT; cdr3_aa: CASSWGFVREKLFF
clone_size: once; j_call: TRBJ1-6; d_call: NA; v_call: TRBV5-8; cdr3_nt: TGTGCCAGCAGCTCGGCCTCGCGGAATTCACCCCTCCACTTT; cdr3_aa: CASSSASRNSPLHF
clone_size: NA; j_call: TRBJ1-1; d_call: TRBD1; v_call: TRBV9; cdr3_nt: TGTGCCAGCAGCGTAGGCGGTGCAGGGGGCATGTTCACTGAAGCTTTCTTT; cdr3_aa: CASSVGGAGGMFTEAFF
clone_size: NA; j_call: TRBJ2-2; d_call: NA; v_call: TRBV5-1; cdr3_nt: TGCGCCAGCAGCCTAATGAATCCGAACACCGGGGAGCTGTTTTTT; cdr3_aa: CASSLMNPNTGELFF
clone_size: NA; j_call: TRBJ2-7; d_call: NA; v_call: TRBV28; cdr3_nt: TGTGCCAGCAGTTTCCTACGGCTAGGCGACGAGCAGTACTTC; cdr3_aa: CASSFLRLGDEQYF
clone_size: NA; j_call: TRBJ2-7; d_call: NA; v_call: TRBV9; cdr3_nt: TGTGCCAGCAGCCCCCACTTGGGCGTCGAGGGCTACGAGCAGTACTTC; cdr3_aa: CASSPHLGVEGYEQYF
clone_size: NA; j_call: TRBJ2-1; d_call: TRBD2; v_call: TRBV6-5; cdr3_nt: TGTGCCAGCAGTTCTAAGACTAGCGGGAGTTCCAGTGAGCAGTTCTTC; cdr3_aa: CASSSKTSGSSSEQFF
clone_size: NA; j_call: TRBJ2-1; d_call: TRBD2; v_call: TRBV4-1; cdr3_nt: TGCGCCAGCAGCCAACTAGCGGGAGGTGACGATGAGCAGTTCTTC; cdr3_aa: CASSQLAGGDDEQFF
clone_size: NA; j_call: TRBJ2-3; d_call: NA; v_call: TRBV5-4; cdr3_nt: TGTGCCAGCAGCCCTCCTGAAACTAGAGGCACAGATACGCAGTATTTT; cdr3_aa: CASSPPETRGTDTQYF
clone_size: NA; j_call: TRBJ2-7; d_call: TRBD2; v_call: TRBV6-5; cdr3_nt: TGTGCCAGCAGCCTACTAGCGGGAGGGGGCGAGCAGTACTTC; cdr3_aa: CASSLLAGGGEQYF
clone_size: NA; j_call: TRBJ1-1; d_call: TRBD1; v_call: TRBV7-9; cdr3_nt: TGTTCCAGCACCTGGGGACAGGGGGTAAAAGCTTTCTTT; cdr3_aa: CSSTWGQGVKAFF
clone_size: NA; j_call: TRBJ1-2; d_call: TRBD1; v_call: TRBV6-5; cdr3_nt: TGTGCCAGCAGTTACGGGACAGGGGCTGGCTACACCTTC; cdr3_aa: CASSYGTGAGYTF
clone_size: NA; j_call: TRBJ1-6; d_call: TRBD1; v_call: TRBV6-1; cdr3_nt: TGTGCCAGCAGTGAACAGGGGGCGCTTAATAATTCACCCCTCCACTTT; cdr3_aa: CASSEQGALNNSPLHF
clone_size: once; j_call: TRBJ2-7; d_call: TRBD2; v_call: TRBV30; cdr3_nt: TGTGCCTGGAGTGAAGGGGGCAAGGGACTAGCGGGAGGCGAGCAGTACTTC; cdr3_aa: CAWSEGGKGLAGGEQYF
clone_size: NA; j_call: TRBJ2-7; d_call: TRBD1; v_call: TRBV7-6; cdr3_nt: TGTGCCAGCAGCGGACAGACAGGGAATGAGAGAGCCACCTACGAGCAGTACTTC; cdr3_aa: CASSGQTGNERATYEQYF
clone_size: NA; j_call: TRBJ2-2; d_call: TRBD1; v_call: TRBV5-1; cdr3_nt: TGCGCCAGCAGCGGCGGGACAGGGGGGTCCGGGGAGCTGTTTTTT; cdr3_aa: CASSGGTGGSGELFF
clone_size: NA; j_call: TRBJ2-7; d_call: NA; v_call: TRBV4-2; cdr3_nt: TGTGCCAGCAGCGAAAGGACAGCCTTACACGAGCAGTACTTC; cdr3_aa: CASSERTALHEQYF
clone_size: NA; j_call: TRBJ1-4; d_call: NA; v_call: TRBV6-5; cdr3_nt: TGTGCCAGCAGTTACTCGATGGGCAGGGGTGACGAAAAACTGTTTTTT; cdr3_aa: CASSYSMGRGDEKLFF
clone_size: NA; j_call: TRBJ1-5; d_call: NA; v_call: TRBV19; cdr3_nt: TGTGCCAGTAGTATAGTGGCAGGGGATCAGCCCCAGCATTTT; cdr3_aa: CASSIVAGDQPQHF
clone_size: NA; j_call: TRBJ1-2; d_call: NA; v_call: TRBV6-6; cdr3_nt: TGTGCCAGCAGGTTCCAGGAGGACTATGGCTACACCTTC; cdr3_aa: CASRFQEDYGYTF
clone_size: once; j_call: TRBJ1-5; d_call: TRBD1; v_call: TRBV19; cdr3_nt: TGTGCCAGCACTACTGGGACAGTAACCTGGAATCAGCCCCAGCATTTT; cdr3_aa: CASTTGTVTWNQPQHF
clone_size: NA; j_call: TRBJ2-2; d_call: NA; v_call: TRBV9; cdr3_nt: TGTGCCAGCAGCGAAAAGATAACAGATACCGGGGAGCTGTTTTTT; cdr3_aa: CASSEKITDTGELFF
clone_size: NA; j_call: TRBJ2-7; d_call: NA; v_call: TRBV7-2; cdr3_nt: TGTGCCAGCAGCTTAGGGGCAGGTCGCGAGCAGTACTTC; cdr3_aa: CASSLGAGREQYF
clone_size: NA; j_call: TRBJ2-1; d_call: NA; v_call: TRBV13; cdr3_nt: TGTGCCAGCAGCCTCGACTACGTTGGAGGCAATGAGCAGTTCTTC; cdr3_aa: CASSLDYVGGNEQFF
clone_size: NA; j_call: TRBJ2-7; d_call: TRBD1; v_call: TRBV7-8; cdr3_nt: TGTGCCAGCAGCTTCGGGTGGACAGGCACGTCCTACGAGCAGTACTTC; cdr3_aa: CASSFGWTGTSYEQYF
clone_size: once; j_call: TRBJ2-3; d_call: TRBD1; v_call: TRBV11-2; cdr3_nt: TGTGCCAGCAGCGAAAGCAGGGGGCTAGCAGGGGATACGCAGTATTTT; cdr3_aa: CASSESRGLAGDTQYF
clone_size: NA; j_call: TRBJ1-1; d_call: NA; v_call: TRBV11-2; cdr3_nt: TGTGCCAGCAGCTCGGACAGAGGAGAGGGCACTGAAGCTTTCTTT; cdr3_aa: CASSSDRGEGTEAFF
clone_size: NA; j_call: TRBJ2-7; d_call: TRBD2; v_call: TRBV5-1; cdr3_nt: TGCGCCAGCAGCTTTCTAGCGGGAGGGGACGAGCAGTACTTC; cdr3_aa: CASSFLAGGDEQYF
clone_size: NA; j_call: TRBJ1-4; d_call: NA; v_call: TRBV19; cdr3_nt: TGTGCCAGTAGCCGGTTTACGGCTAATGAAAAACTGTTTTTT; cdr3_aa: CASSRFTANEKLFF
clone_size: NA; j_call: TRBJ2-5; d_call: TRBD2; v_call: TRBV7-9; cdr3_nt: TGTGCCAGCAGCCTCGCTAGCGGGAGGGAGACCCAGTACTTC; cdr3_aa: CASSLASGRETQYF
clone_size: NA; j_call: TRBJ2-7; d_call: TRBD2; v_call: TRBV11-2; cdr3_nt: TGTGCCAGCAGCACCAGGACTAGCGGGAGTTGGGGCTACGAGCAGTACTTC; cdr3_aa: CASSTRTSGSWGYEQYF
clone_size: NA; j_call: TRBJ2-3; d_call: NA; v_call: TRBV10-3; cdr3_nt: TGTGCCATCAGTGGGGGGGAAGATACGCAGTATTTT; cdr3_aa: CAISGGEDTQYF
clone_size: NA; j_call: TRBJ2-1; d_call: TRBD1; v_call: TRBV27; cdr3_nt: TGTGCCAGCAGTTTATTGGACAGGGATAACAATGAGCAGTTCTTC; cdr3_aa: CASSLLDRDNNEQFF
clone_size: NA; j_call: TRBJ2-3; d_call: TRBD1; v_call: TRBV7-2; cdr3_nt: TGTGCCAGCAGCCAAGACAGGGTAACCACAGCTACGCAGTATTTT; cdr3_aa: CASSQDRVTTATQYF
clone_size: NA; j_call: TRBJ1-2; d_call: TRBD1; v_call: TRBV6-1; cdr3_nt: TGTGCCAGCAGTAGCACCGGACAGGGACACTATGGCTACACCTTC; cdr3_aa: CASSSTGQGHYGYTF
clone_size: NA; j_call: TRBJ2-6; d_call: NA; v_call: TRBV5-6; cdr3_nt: TGTGCCAGCAGCTGGGGCGCCCAAAGCCCCCTCTCTGGGGCCAACGTCCTGACTTTC; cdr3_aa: CASSWGAQSPLSGANVLTF
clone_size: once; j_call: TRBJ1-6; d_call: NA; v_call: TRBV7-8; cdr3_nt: TGTGCCAGCAGACATTGGACAGAGCTTAATTCACCCCTCCACTTT; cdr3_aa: CASRHWTELNSPLHF
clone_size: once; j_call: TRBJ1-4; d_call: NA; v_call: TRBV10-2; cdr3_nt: TGCGCCAGCAGTGAGTCGAAAGTAGCGGAGAGTAATGAAAAACTGTTTTTT; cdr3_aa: CASSESKVAESNEKLFF
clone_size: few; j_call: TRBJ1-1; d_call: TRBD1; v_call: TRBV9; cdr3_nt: TGTGCCAGCAGCGCCCAGGACAGGGGGTTTGGAGCTTTCTTT; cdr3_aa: CASSAQDRGFGAFF
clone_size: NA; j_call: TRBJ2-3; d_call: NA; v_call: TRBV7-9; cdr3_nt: TGTGCCAGCAGCCTCTTTGCGGGCAGTTCCCCAGATACGCAGTATTTT; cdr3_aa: CASSLFAGSSPDTQYF
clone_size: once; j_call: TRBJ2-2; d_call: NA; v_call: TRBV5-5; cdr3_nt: TGTGCCAGCAGCCAAACCGGTCCGGGCACCGGGGAGCTGTTTTTT; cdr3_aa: CASSQTGPGTGELFF
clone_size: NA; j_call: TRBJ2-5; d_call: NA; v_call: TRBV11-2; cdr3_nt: TGTGCCAGCAGCTTAGAGGGCCACCGGAACCTAGAGACCCAGTACTTC; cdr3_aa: CASSLEGHRNLETQYF
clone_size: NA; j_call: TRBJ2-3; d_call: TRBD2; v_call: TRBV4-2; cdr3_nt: TGTGCCAGCAGCGCTAGCGGAGGTGGAACAGATACGCAGTATTTT; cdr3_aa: CASSASGGGTDTQYF
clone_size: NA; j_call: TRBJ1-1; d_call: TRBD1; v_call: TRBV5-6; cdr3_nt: TGTGCCAGCAGCTTCCAGGGGGGCACTGAAGCTTTCTTT; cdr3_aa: CASSFQGGTEAFF
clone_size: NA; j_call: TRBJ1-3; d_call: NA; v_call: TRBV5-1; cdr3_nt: TGCGCCAGCAGCTTGGAGACAGGCTCTGGAAACACCATATATTTT; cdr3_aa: CASSLETGSGNTIYF
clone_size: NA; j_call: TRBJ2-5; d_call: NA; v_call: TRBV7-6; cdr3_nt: TGTGCCAGCAGCCAGGCGGGACTTCCGTACCAAGAGACCCAGTACTTC; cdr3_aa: CASSQAGLPYQETQYF
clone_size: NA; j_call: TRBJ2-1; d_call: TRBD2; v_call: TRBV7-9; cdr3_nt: TGTTCCAGCACTAGCGGGACCAATGAGCAGTTCTTC; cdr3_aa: CSSTSGTNEQFF
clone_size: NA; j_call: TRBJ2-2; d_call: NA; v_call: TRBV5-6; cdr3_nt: TGTGCCAGCAGCCTCACCAACAGGGTTTCCGGGGAGCTGTTTTTT; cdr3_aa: CASSLTNRVSGELFF
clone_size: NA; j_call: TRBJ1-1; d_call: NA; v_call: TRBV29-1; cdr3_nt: TGCAGCGTTGAAACGGGAGCGGGCACTGAAGCTTTCTTT; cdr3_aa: CSVETGAGTEAFF
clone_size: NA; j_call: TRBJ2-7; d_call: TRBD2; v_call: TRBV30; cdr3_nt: TGTGCCTGGAGCGAGGGCCTAGCGGCGATCTACGAGCAGTACTTC; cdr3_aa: CAWSEGLAAIYEQYF
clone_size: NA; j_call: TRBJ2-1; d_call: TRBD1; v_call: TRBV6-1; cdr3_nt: TGTGCCAGCAGTGAATATGGGACAGGAGCTGGTGAGCAGTTCTTC; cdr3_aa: CASSEYGTGAGEQFF
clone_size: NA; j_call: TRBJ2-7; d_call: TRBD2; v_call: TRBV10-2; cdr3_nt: TGCGCCAGCAGTGACGGCGGGGGCTCCTACGAGCAGTACTTC; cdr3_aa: CASSDGGGSYEQYF
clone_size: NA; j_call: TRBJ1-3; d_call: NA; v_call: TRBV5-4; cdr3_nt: TGTGCCAGCAGCTTATGGCGGGTTGACACCATATATTTT; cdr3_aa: CASSLWRVDTIYF